One and the same sample provided the 12 T cell receptor beta chains below, sequenced in a study of immune evolution from preneoplasia to lung adenocarcinoma. TCRdb's copy holds only in-frame clones and misses some; the assay was immunoSEQ multiplex PCR. The sample includes 30,000 to 45,000 clones, 74% of them seen just once. The sample was FFPE invasive lung adenocarcinoma tissue. The receptors shown here come from a person in their sixties with lung adenocarcinoma.

The rearrangement joins TRBV5-1 to TRBJ2-3; the D gene is possibly TRBD1 (6 bases). CDR3 size: 16 residues. CDR1 is SGHRS, CDR2 YFSETQ, per germline. Trimming removed 2 bases from V and 0 bases from J, with 13 bases in between. The CDR3 loop is CASSFTGTRSTDTQYF. CDR3 in DNA: TGCGCCAGCAGCTTTACCGGGACACGTAGCACAGATACGCAGTATTTT.

This clone is a singleton in its sample. The chain combines TRBV15 with TRBJ2-5; tentatively, D is TRBD2 (5 bases). V was clipped by 5 bases and J by 5 bases, with 12 bases between them. Germline V gene lookup returns CDR1 LNHNV and CDR2 YYDKDF (reference sequence). The length of the CDR3 is 13 residues. The DNA for the CDR3 is TGTGCCACCAGCGTCGGTAGGGAGGAGACCCAGTACTTC. Protein sequence: CATSVGREETQYF.

The chain joins TRBV14 to TRBJ1-1; D is uncertain. Germline V gene sequence: CDR1 SGHDN, CDR2 FVKESK. The CDR3 totals 14 residues. Trimming stripped 4 bases from V and 0 bases from J, with 9 bases between. The CDR3: CASSPPGMNTEAFF. In DNA form, the CDR3 reads TGTGCCAGCAGCCCCCCGGGGATGAACACTGAAGCTTTCTTT.

V and J are TRBV28 and TRBJ2-3; D might be TRBD1 (5 bases). The CDR3 totals 15 residues. Germline assignment: CDR1 MDHEN and CDR2 SYDVKM. Trimming cost V 5 bases and J 6 bases, with 18 bases left between them. For the CDR3, the DNA is TGTGCCAGCAGTCCCCACACAGGCACTGGGGATACGCAGTATTTT. Translation gives CASSPHTGTGDTQYF.

The J gene is TRBJ1-3, the V gene TRBV7-2; no reliable D call. V shed 1 base and J shed 4 bases, with 8 bases lying between them. The CDR3 spans 14 residues. Germline V gives CDR1 SGHTA, CDR2 FQGNSA. The CDR3 DNA is TGTGCCAGCAGCTTAGAGGGAAGGGGAAACACCATATATTTT. As protein: CASSLEGRGNTIYF.

The V and J genes are TRBV5-1 and TRBJ2-1, with TRBD1 as a possible D gene (6 bases). Trimming took 5 bases from V and 3 from J, leaving 9 bases between them. The germline CDR1 and CDR2 sequences are SGHRS and YFSETQ. This CDR3 region has 13 residues. The DNA of the CDR3 is TGCGCCAGCAGGGGGGCGATCTACAATGAGCAGTTCTTC. Translation gives CASRGAIYNEQFF.

The CDR3 bases are TGTGCCAGCAGCTTAGGTATTATAGGAACCGGGGAGCTGTTTTTT. Encoded protein: CASSLGIIGTGELFF. The chain recombines TRBV7-2 with TRBJ2-2; D not resolved. The germline gives CDR1 SGHTA, CDR2 FQGNSA. V lost 1 base, J lost 5 bases, and 11 bases lay in between. CDR3 size: 15 residues. The whole variable domain, remainder taken from reference TRBV7-2 and TRBJ2-2, is GAGVSQSPSNKVTEKGKDVELRCDPISGHTALYWYRQSLGQGLEFLIYFQGNSAPDKSGLPSDRFSAERTGGSVSTLTIQRTQQEDSAVYLCASSLGIIGTGELFFGEGSRLTVL.

The chain recombines TRBV28 with TRBJ2-2; tentative D call: TRBD2 (5 bases). This CDR3 has 14 residues. V was trimmed by 4 bases and J by 3 bases, leaving 9 bases between them. Germline V gene sequence: CDR1 MDHEN, CDR2 SYDVKM. The CDR3 is CASSSGLDTGELFF. For the CDR3, the DNA is TGTGCCAGCAGTTCGGGATTGGACACCGGGGAGCTGTTTTTT. The full variable domain, its missing parts supplied by reference TRBV28 and TRBJ2-2, is DVKVTQSSRYLVKRTGEKVFLECVQDMDHENMFWYRQDPGLGLRLIYFSYDVKMKEKGDIPEGYSVSREKKERFSLILESASTNQTSMYLCASSSGLDTGELFFGEGSRLTVL.

The J gene is TRBJ2-5, the V gene TRBV5-1; 8 bases are a match to TRBD2. Germline V gene lookup returns CDR1 SGHRS and CDR2 YFSETQ. This CDR3 has 15 residues. Trimming took 4 bases from V and 2 from J; bases not matched to a gene: 7. The CDR3 DNA reads as TGCGCCAGCAGCCAAACCGGGACTAGTCAAGAGACCCAGTACTTC. It specifies CASSQTGTSQETQYF.

V usage is TRBV4-2 and J usage is TRBJ1-2, with D possibly TRBD1 on 5 matching bases. Germline V gene data show CDR1 as LGHNA and CDR2 as YNFKEQ. V gave up 0 bases and J gave up 7 bases, with 21 bases separating them. This CDR3 is 17 amino acids long. The DNA of the CDR3 is TGTGCCAGCAGCCAAGAGGGGCCTAGGACCGAGGCGGGTGGCTACACCTTC. Protein product: CASSQEGPRTEAGGYTF.

The rearrangement uses TRBV5-1 and TRBJ2-1, with 8 nucleotides matching TRBD2. Germline V gene sequence: CDR1 SGHRS, CDR2 YFSETQ. V gave up 2 bases and J gave up 5 bases; unmatched junction bases: 12. The CDR3 has 17 amino acids. Written as DNA, the CDR3 is TGCGCCAGCAGCTTCGCAATTGCAGCGGGAGTAAACAATGAGCAGTTCTTC. This translates into CASSFAIAAGVNNEQFF.

This clone was seen a few times. V and J are TRBV30 and TRBJ1-1, with D unresolved. The germline gives CDR1 GTSNPN, CDR2 SVGIG (reference sequence). CDR3 size: 11 residues. Between the trimmed V and J ends, which lost 3 bases and 6 bases, there was a span of 8 bases. The CDR3 DNA sequence: TGTGCCTGGAGAGGGTACGCTGAAGCTTTCTTT. Protein sequence: CAWRGYAEAFF.